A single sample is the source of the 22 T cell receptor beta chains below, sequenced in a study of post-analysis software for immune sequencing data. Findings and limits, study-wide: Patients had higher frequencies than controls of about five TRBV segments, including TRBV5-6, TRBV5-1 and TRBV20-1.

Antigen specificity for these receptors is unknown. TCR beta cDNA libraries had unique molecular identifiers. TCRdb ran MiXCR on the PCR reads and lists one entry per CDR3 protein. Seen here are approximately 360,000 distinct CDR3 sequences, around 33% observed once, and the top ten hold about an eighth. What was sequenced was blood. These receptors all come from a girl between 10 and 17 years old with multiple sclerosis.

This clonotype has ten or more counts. This CDR3 is CSATDGLRGNQPQHF. The CDR3 region has the DNA TGCAGTGCTACTGACGGGTTAAGAGGCAATCAGCCCCAGCATTTT. The V gene is TRBV20-1, the J gene TRBJ1-5; no reliable D call. Germline V gives CDR1 DFQATT, CDR2 SNEGSKA (reference sequence). The V end was cut by 4 bases, the J end by 2 bases, with 15 bases between. This CDR3 comprises 15 residues.

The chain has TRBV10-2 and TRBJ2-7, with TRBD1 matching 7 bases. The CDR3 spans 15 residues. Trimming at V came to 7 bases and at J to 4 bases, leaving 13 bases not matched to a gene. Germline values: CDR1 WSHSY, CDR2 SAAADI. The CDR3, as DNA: TGCGCCAGCATCAGCTACAGGGACAGCGTTTACGAGCAGTACTTC. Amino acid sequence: CASISYRDSVYEQYF.

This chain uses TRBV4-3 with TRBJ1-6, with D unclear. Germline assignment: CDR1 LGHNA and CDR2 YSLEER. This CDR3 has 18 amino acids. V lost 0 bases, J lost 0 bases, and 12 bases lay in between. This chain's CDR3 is CASSQEIAESSYNSPLHF. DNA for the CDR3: TGCGCCAGCAGCCAAGAAATCGCAGAGAGCTCCTATAATTCACCCCTCCACTTT.

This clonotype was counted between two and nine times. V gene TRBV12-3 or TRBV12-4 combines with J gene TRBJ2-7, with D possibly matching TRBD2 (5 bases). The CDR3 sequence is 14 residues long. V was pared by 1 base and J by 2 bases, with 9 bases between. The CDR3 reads CASSLERVTYEQYF. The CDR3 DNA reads TGTGCCAGCAGTTTAGAGAGGGTGACCTACGAGCAGTACTTC.

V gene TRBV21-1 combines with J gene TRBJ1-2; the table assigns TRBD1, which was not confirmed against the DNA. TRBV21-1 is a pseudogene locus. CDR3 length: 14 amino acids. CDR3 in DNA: TGTGCCAGCAGCAAACGGACAGGGGGCTTCGGCTACACCTTC. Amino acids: CASSKRTGGFGYTF.

CDR3 in DNA: TGCAGCGTTGATCCGGCTAGCGGTACAGATACGCAGTATTTT. Amino acids: CSVDPASGTDTQYF. The chain uses TRBV29-1 and TRBJ2-3; TRBD2 matches at 7 bases. Unmatched junction bases numbered 6, after V lost 3 bases and J lost 3 bases. The CDR3 runs 14 residues. From germline, CDR1 is SQVTM and CDR2 ANQGSEA.

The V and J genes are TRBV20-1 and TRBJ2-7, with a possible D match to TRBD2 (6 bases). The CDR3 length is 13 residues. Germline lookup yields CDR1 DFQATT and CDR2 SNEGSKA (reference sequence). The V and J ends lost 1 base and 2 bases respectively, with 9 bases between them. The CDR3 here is CSARAGEPYEQYF. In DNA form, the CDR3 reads TGCAGTGCTAGAGCGGGGGAACCCTACGAGCAGTACTTC.

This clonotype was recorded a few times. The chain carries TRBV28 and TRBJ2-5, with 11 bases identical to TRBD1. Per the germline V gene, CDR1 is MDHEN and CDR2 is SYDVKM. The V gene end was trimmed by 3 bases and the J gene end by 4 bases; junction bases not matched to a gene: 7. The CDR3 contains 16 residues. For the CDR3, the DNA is TGTGCCAGCAGTTTCTGGGGGACAGGGGGGATAGAGACCCAGTACTTC. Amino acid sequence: CASSFWGTGGIETQYF.

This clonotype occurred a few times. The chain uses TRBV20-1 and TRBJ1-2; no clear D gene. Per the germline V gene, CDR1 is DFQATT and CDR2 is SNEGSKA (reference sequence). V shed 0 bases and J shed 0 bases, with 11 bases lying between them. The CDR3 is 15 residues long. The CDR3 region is CSARDVEGSNYGYTF. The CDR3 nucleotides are TGCAGTGCTAGAGATGTGGAAGGGTCTAACTATGGCTACACCTTC.

CDR3 amino acids: CSATGQGNSPLHF. CDR3 DNA sequence: TGCAGTGCTACGGGACAGGGGAATTCACCCCTCCACTTT. The chain combines TRBV20-1 with TRBJ1-6, with 10 bases aligning to TRBD1. CDR3 length equals 13 residues. V gave up 4 bases and J gave up 7 bases; unmatched junction bases: 1. The germline V gene encodes CDR1 DFQATT and CDR2 SNEGSKA (reference sequence).

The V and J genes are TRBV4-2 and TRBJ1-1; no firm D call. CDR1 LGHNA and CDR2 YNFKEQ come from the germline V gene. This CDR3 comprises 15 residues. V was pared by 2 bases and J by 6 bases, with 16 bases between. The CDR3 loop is CASSQRVSIEAEAFF. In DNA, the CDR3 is TGTGCCAGCAGCCAACGGGTCTCCATAGAGGCTGAAGCTTTCTTT.

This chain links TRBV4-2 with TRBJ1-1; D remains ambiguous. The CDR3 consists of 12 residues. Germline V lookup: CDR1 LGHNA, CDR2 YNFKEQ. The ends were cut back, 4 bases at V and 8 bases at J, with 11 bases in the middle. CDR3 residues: CASSPPRSEAFF. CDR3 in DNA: TGTGCCAGCAGCCCCCCCCGCTCCGAAGCTTTCTTT.

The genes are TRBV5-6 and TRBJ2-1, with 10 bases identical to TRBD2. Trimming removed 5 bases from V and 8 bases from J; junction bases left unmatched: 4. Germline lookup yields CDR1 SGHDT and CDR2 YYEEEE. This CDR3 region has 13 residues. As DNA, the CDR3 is TGTGCCAGCAGGAAAACTAGCGGGGATGAGCAGTTCTTC. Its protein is CASRKTSGDEQFF.

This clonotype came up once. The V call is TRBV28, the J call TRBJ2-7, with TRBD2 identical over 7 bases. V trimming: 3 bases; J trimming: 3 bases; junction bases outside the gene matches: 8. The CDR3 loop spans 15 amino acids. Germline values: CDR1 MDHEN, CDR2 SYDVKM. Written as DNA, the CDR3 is TGTGCCAGCAGTTTCGAGGGAGGGACCCTCTACGAGCAGTACTTC. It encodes CASSFEGGTLYEQYF. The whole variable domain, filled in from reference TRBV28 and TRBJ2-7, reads DVKVTQSSRYLVKRTGEKVFLECVQDMDHENMFWYRQDPGLGLRLIYFSYDVKMKEKGDIPEGYSVSREKKERFSLILESASTNQTSMYLCASSFEGGTLYEQYFGPGTRLTVT.

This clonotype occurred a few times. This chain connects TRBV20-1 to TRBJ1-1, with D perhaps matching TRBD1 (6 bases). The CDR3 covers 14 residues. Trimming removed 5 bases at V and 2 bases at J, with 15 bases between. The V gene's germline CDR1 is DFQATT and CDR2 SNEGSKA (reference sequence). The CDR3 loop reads CSASRIQGNTEAFF. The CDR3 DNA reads TGCAGTGCTTCACGAATACAGGGTAACACTGAAGCTTTCTTT.

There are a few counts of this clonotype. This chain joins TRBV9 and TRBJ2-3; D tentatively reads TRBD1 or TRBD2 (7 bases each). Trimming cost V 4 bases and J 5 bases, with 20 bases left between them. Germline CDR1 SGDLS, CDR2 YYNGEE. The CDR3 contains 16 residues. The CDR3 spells CASSFRRDREGDTQYF. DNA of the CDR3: TGTGCCAGCAGCTTCCGACGCGACAGGGAGGGAGATACGCAGTATTTT.

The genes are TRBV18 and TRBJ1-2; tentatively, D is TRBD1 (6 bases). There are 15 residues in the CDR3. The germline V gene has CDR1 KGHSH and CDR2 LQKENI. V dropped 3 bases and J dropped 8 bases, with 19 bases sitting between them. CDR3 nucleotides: TGTGCCAGCTCACCCCGGGACACCAGGTTGGGGGGCTACACCTTC. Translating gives CASSPRDTRLGGYTF.

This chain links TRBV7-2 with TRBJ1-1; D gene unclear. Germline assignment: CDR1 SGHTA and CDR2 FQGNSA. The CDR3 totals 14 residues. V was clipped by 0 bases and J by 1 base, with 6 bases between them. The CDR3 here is CASSLAWGNTEAFF. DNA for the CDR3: TGTGCCAGCAGCTTAGCGTGGGGGAACACTGAAGCTTTCTTT.

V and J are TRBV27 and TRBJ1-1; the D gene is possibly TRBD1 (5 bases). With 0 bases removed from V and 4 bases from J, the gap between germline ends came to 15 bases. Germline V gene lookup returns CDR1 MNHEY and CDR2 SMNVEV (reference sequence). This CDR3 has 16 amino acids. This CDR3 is CASSLSIGRVGTEAFF. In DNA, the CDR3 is TGTGCCAGCAGTTTATCAATCGGCAGGGTGGGCACTGAAGCTTTCTTT.

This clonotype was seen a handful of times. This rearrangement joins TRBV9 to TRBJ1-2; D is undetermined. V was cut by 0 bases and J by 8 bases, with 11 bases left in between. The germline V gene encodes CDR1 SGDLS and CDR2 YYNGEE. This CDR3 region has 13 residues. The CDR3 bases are TGTGCCAGCAGCGTAGCTGGAGACACAGGCTACACCTTC. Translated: CASSVAGDTGYTF. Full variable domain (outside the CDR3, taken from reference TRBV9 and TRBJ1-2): DSGVTQTPKHLITATGQRVTLRCSPRSGDLSVYWYQQSLDQGLQFLIQYYNGEERAKGNILERFSAQQFPDLHSELNLSSLELGDSALYFCASSVAGDTGYTFGSGTRLTVV.

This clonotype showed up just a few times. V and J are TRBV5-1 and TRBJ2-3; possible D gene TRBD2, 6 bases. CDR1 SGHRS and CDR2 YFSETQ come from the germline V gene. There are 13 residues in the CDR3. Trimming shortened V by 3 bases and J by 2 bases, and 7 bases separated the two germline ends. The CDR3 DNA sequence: TGCGCCAGCAGCTGGGACTTCACAGATACGCAGTATTTT. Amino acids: CASSWDFTDTQYF.

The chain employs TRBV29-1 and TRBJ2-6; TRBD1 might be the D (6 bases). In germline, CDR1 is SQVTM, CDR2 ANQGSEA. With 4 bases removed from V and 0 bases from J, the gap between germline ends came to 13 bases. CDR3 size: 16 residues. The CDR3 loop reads CSVVAGANSGANVLTF. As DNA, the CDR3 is TGCAGCGTTGTGGCAGGGGCCAACTCTGGGGCCAACGTCCTGACTTTC. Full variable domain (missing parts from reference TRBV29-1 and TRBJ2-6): SAVISQKPSRDICQRGTSLTIQCQVDSQVTMMFWYRQQPGQSLTLIATANQGSEATYESGFVIDKFPISRPNLTFSTLTVSNMSPEDSSIYLCSVVAGANSGANVLTFGAGSRLTVL.